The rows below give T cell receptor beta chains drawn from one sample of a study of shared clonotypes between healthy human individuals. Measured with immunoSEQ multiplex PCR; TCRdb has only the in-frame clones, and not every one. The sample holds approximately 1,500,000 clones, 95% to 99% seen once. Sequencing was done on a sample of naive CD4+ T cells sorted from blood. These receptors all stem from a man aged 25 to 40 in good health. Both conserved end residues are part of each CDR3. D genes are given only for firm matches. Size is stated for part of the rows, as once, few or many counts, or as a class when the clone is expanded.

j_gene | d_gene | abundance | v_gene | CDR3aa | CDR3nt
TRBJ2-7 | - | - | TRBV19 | CASSLGDEQYF | TGTGCCAGTAGTCTGGGAGACGAGCAGTACTTC
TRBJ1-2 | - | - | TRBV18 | CASSPVVIYGYTF | TGTGCCAGCTCACCGGTGGTGATCTATGGCTACACCTTC
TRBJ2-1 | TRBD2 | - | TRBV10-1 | CASSLTSGRNEQFF | TGCGCCAGCAGTCTGACTAGCGGGAGGAATGAGCAGTTCTTC
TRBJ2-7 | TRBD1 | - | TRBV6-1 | CASSRTGMGEQYF | TGTGCCAGCAGCAGGACAGGAATGGGCGAGCAGTACTTC
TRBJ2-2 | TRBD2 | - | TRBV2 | CASRLSGAGGRSTGELFF | TGTGCCAGCAGGCTTTCGGGTGCGGGAGGGCGGAGCACCGGGGAGCTGTTTTTT
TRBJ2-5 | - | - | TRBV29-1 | CSVDGRKETQYF | TGCAGCGTTGATGGCAGAAAAGAGACCCAGTACTTC
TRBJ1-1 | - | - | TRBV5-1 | CASSWGLGTEAFF | TGCGCCAGCAGCTGGGGGCTGGGGACTGAAGCTTTCTTT
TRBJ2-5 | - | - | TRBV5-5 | CASSPDATGQLRETQYF | TGTGCCAGCAGCCCTGATGCTACAGGACAACTTAGGGAGACCCAGTACTTC
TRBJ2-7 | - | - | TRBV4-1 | CASSQIPQLREQYF | TGCGCCAGCAGCCAGATCCCACAATTGCGCGAGCAGTACTTC
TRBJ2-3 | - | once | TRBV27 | CASTKWGEGTDTQYF | TGTGCCAGCACCAAGTGGGGGGAGGGCACAGATACGCAGTATTTT
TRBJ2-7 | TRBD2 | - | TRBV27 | CASSGNGLAGWTYEQYF | TGTGCCAGCAGTGGAAACGGACTAGCGGGATGGACCTACGAGCAGTACTTC
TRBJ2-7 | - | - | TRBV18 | CASSPGDPLGQYF | TGTGCCAGCTCACCAGGGGACCCGTTGGGGCAGTACTTC
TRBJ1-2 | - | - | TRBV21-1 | CASSKRGHGIPGYTF | TGTGCCAGCAGCAAAAGGGGGCATGGAATACCTGGCTACACCTTC
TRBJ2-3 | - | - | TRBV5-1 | CASSSLGAASTDTQYF | TGCGCCAGCAGCTCCCTGGGAGCGGCTAGCACAGATACGCAGTATTTT
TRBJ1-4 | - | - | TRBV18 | CASSTINLGEKLFF | TGTGCCAGCTCAACGATAAACCTAGGAGAAAAACTGTTTTTT
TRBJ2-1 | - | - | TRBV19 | CACTPGPEQFF | TGTGCCTGCACTCCGGGACCCGAGCAGTTCTTC
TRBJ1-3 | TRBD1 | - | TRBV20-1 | CSARTGQGIYF | TGCAGTGCTAGGACGGGACAGGGAATATATTTT
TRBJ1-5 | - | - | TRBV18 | CASSPNGRALNQPQHF | TGTGCCAGCTCACCGAACGGGAGAGCCCTGAATCAGCCCCAGCATTTT
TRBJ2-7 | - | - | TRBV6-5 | CASSYSRYEQYF | TGTGCCAGCAGTTACTCGAGGTACGAGCAGTACTTC
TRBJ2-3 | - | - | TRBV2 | CASRTAGADTQYF | TGTGCCAGCAGGACTGCTGGAGCAGATACGCAGTATTTT
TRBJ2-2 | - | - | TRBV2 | CASSEALQTGELFF | TGTGCCAGCAGTGAAGCGCTTCAGACCGGGGAGCTGTTTTTT
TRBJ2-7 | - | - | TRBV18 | CASSPPIAGGSYEQYF | TGTGCCAGCTCACCACCGATTGCGGGCGGAAGCTACGAGCAGTACTTC
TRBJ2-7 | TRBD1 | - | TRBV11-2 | CASSSSRDRSSYEQYF | TGTGCCAGCAGCTCCAGCCGGGACAGGAGCTCCTACGAGCAGTACTTC
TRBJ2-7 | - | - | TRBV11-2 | CASSQEGTPGYEQYF | TGTGCCAGCAGCCAGGAGGGCACCCCGGGCTACGAGCAGTACTTC
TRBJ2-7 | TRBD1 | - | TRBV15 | CATSRGTGTGGYEQYF | TGTGCCACCAGCAGAGGAACCGGGACAGGGGGCTACGAGCAGTACTTC
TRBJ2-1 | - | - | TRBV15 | CATSRDTRDEQFF | TGTGCCACCAGCAGAGATACGCGGGATGAGCAGTTCTTC
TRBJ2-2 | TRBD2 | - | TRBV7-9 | CASSGTRPGELFF | TGTGCCAGCAGCGGGACTAGGCCCGGGGAGCTGTTTTTT
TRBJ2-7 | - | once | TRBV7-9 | CASSARNYVYEQYF | TGTGCCAGCAGCGCCCGAAATTATGTCTACGAGCAGTACTTC
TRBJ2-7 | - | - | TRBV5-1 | CASSLAGSLVGEQYF | TGCGCCAGCAGCTTGGCCGGGTCGTTAGTGGGCGAGCAGTACTTC
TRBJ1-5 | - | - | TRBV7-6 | CASSKDSSNQPQHF | TGTGCCAGCAGCAAAGACAGTAGCAATCAGCCCCAGCATTTT
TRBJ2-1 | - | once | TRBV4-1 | CASSSGGEPAYNEQFF | TGCGCCAGCAGCAGTGGGGGAGAGCCGGCCTACAATGAGCAGTTCTTC
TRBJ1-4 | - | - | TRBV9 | CASSTNRDPTNEKLFF | TGTGCCAGCAGCACAAACAGGGACCCAACTAATGAAAAACTGTTTTTT
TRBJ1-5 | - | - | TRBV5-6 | CASSLYGEWLASGQPQHF | TGTGCCAGCAGCTTGTATGGGGAATGGCTGGCCTCGGGGCAGCCCCAGCATTTT
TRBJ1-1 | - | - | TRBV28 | CASSRQGTEAFF | TGTGCCAGCAGTCGTCAGGGGACTGAAGCTTTCTTT
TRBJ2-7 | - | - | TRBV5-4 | CASSLSTYEQYF | TGTGCCAGCAGCTTGTCGACCTACGAGCAGTACTTC
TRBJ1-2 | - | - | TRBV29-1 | CSAQGYLNYGYTF | TGCAGCGCCCAGGGGTACCTTAACTATGGCTACACCTTC
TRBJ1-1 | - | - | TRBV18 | CASSPLPDTEAFF | TGTGCCAGCTCACCACTGCCAGACACTGAAGCTTTCTTT
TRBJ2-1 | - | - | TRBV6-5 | CASSYYGDSYNEQFF | TGTGCCAGCAGTTATTACGGAGATTCCTACAATGAGCAGTTCTTC
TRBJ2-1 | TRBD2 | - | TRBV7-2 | CASSLAVRAGLYNEQFF | TGTGCCAGCAGCTTAGCAGTTAGAGCGGGACTATACAATGAGCAGTTCTTC
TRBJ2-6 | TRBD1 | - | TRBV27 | CASSRQGGAGANVLTF | TGTGCCAGCAGTCGACAGGGGGGGGCTGGGGCCAACGTCCTGACTTTC
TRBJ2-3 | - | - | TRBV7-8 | CASSLARGGTDTQYF | TGTGCCAGCAGCTTAGCCCGCGGTGGCACAGATACGCAGTATTTT
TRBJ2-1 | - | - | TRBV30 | CAWSTTASSTEQFF | TGTGCCTGGAGTACCACAGCGTCTTCTACTGAGCAGTTCTTC